This T cell receptor beta chain was sequenced during a study of Graves' ophthalmopathy and Graves' hyperthyroidism. Stable hyperthyroidism meant no progression to ophthalmopathy within 18 months of follow-up. The hyperthyroidism patients, aged 18 to 65, had been newly diagnosed, with under 2 months' duration. Other autoimmune diseases, uncontrolled infections, pregnancy or lactation excluded patients from enrollment. Trimming pared 1 base from V and 3 bases from J, leaving 9 bases between. This CDR3 has 14 residues. Germline lookup yields CDR1 SGHTA and CDR2 FQGNSA. General observations from the study: Most expanded clonotypes from thyroid (those above 0.001 frequency) were also found in blood.

The authors amplified TCR beta CDR3 regions from RNA transcripts. The authors performed first-round RT-PCR with HTBI primers and then a second-round multiplex PCR. MiXCR, run by TCRdb on the multiplex PCR reads, gives a single entry per CDR3 protein. The sample holds hundreds of thousands of distinct CDR3 sequences, 22% seen once. Many counts were recorded for this clonotype. The antigen remains undetermined. The sequenced material came from peripheral blood. The rearrangement joins TRBV7-2 to TRBJ1-1; unclear D gene. This receptor was obtained from a woman under 30 with stable Graves' hyperthyroidism. Some clones in this sample may be carry-over from other donors' samples. The CDR3 sequence is CASSLEWGHTEAFF. CDR3 in DNA: TGTGCCAGCAGCTTAGAGTGGGGTCACACTGAAGCTTTCTTT.